Below, one T cell receptor beta chain is given with its context. Its antigen is still unknown. This sample was taken from a study of cytomegalovirus exposure and HLA in healthy donors. Study-wide points: Later analysis demonstrated an association between a missense DCLRE1C variant and TCR beta V- and J-gene trimming. A prior analysis recorded that most TCR beta V segments were productive about 90% or about 30% of the time. Under in vitro conditions, a few CMV-associated chains were confirmed as specific for CMV antigens. As a later analysis revealed, most CMV-associated TCR beta chains appeared HLA-restricted.

13 Jbeta primers and 60 Vbeta primers were used for the PCR. The protocol was immunoSEQ multiplex PCR, while the TCRdb copy is restricted to in-frame clones and leaves out a portion. This table has under 200,000 clones, roughly three quarters appearing once. This CDR3 has 16 amino acids. The V gene lost 1 base and the J gene lost 6 bases, with 17 bases spanning the gap. The germline V gene has CDR1 SEHNR and CDR2 FQNEAQ (reference sequence). Specimen: PBMCs. This sequence originates from a man aged 55 to 70 in good health and CMV-seronegative. This sequence joins TRBV7-9 and TRBJ2-3, with TRBD2 as a possible D gene (7 bases). The CDR3 reads CASSLGGLPAGDTQYF. The CDR3 nucleotides are TGTGCCAGCAGCTTAGGGGGGCTACCAGCGGGGGATACGCAGTATTTT.